One sample yielded the 10 T cell receptor beta chains listed below, sequenced in a study of CD8 T cells in Susac syndrome. Random-hexamer reverse transcription was applied to 0.5 to 1 ug RNA. TCRdb fed the immunoSEQ multiplex PCR reads into MiXCR, producing one record per CDR3 protein. The repertoire consists of about 140,000 distinct CDR3 sequences, with approximately 95% occurring once and the leading ten covering roughly 0.14%. Specimen: CD4+ T cells from PBMCs. All receptors derive from a human donor with Susac syndrome.

The chain links TRBV9 to TRBJ2-3; D uncertain. V was clipped by 2 bases and J by 4 bases, with 8 bases between them. CDR1 is SGDLS and CDR2 is YYNGEE in the germline V gene. This CDR3 is built from 13 residues. CDR3: CASSVGGADTQYF. The CDR3 DNA follows: TGTGCCAGCAGCGTTGGTGGGGCAGATACGCAGTATTTT.

The V gene is TRBV18, the J gene TRBJ1-1; the D is unclear. CDR3 length: 14 residues. Germline assignment: CDR1 KGHSH and CDR2 LQKENI. The ends were cut back, 2 bases at V and 4 bases at J, with 11 bases in the middle. The CDR3 is CASSPSVEPTEAFF. The CDR3 region has the DNA TGTGCCAGCTCACCATCGGTGGAGCCCACTGAAGCTTTCTTT.

J is TRBJ1-1 and V is TRBV29-1; no firm D call. V gave up 7 bases and J gave up 4 bases, with 10 bases separating them. The V gene's germline CDR1 is SQVTM and CDR2 ANQGSEA. CDR3 size: 11 residues. The CDR3 nucleotides are TGCAGCGGCGGAGGAGGCACTGAAGCTTTCTTT. Amino acid sequence: CSGGGGTEAFF.

The chain links TRBV4-1 to TRBJ1-2; TRBD1 is a possible D gene (5 bases). Germline V gene data show CDR1 as MGHRA and CDR2 as YSYEKL. This CDR3 is 14 amino acids long. Trimming shortened V by 4 bases and J by 0 bases, and 9 bases separated the two germline ends. The DNA for the CDR3 is TGCGCCAGCAGCCCCGCAGGGACTAACTATGGCTACACCTTC. Translated: CASSPAGTNYGYTF.

The rearrangement links TRBV30 to TRBJ2-1; D gene uncertain. Between the trimmed V and J ends, which lost 4 bases and 2 bases, there was a span of 3 bases. This CDR3 spans 11 amino acids. Germline CDR1 reads GTSNPN; CDR2 reads SVGIG (reference sequence). The CDR3 nucleotides are TGTGCCTGGACTACCTACAATGAGCAGTTCTTC. This gives the protein CAWTTYNEQFF.

The V gene is TRBV27, the J gene TRBJ2-2, with D uncertain. Trimming stripped 2 bases from V and 4 bases from J, with 14 bases between. Germline-derived CDR1 and CDR2 are MNHEY and SMNVEV (reference sequence). There are 16 residues in the CDR3. In DNA, the CDR3 is TGTGCCAGCAGTTTAAGGTTGGGTTTACGCACCGGGGAGCTGTTTTTT. Translating gives CASSLRLGLRTGELFF.

This clonotype was recorded only once. The rearrangement joins TRBV6-2 or TRBV6-3 to TRBJ2-7, with 9 bases that match TRBD1. Germline assignment: CDR1 MNHEY and CDR2 SVGEGT. V trimming: 7 bases; J trimming: 6 bases; junction bases outside the gene matches: 13. The CDR3 runs 15 residues. The CDR3 is CASTPPLGTGSEQYF. CDR3 in DNA: TGTGCCAGCACCCCCCCTCTAGGGACAGGGAGCGAGCAGTACTTC.

V usage is TRBV12-3 or TRBV12-4 and J usage is TRBJ2-7, with D tentatively TRBD1 (5 bases). The CDR3 spans 14 residues. V lost 4 bases and J lost 3, with 13 bases in between. As DNA, the CDR3 is TGTGCCAGCAGTTCCCAGGGTCCTAACTACGAGCAGTACTTC. It translates to CASSSQGPNYEQYF.

This chain joins TRBV2 and TRBJ2-5; no clear D gene. CDR1 and CDR2 from the germline V gene are SNHLY and FYNNEI. Deletions cut 8 bases from V and 5 bases from J, with 12 bases between. The length of the CDR3 is 12 residues. CDR3 nucleotide sequence: TGTGCCAGCGGGTCCCTCGAGGAGACCCAGTACTTC. This gives the protein CASGSLEETQYF.

This sequence joins TRBV20-1 and TRBJ2-5, with D maybe TRBD1 (6 bases). Trimming pared 2 bases from V and 1 base from J, leaving 14 bases between. The CDR3 is 15 amino acids. Germline CDR1 DFQATT, CDR2 SNEGSKA (reference sequence). CDR3 bases: TGCAGTGCTAGACCGATTACAGGGCCCCAAGAGACCCAGTACTTC. It codes for CSARPITGPQETQYF.